The 18 T cell receptor beta chains reported below all come from one sample, sequenced in a study of CD4 and CD8 cells across lung adenocarcinoma regions. TCRdb fed the PCR reads into MiXCR, producing one record per CDR3 protein. In the table there are roughly 18,000 distinct CDR3 sequences, roughly 51% of which are singletons. The source material was CD8+ T cells from the center of a lung tumor. Receptors originate from a female donor with lung adenocarcinoma. The CD4 and CD8 labels of this study may be unreliable.

This rearrangement joins TRBV4-2 to TRBJ2-1; tentatively, D is TRBD2 (5 bases). The J call may be faulty, since TRBJ2-7 better matches the DNA end. This CDR3 contains 13 residues. Germline loops: CDR1 LGHNA, CDR2 YNFKEQ. The CDR3 reads CASSQGGIYEQYF. The CDR3 nucleotides read TGTGCCAGCAGCCAAGGAGGGATCTACGAGCAGTACTTC.

This clonotype was observed a handful of times. The chain has TRBV7-2 and TRBJ2-4; 8 nucleotides align to TRBD2. Trimming at V came to 1 base and at J to 7 bases, leaving 3 bases not matched to a gene. The germline CDR1 and CDR2 sequences are SGHTA and FQGNSA. The CDR3 length is 14 residues. The CDR3 here is CASSLGGGNNIQYF. The DNA for the CDR3 is TGTGCCAGCAGCTTAGGCGGGGGGAACAACATTCAGTACTTC.

This clonotype was seen a handful of times. CDR3 DNA: TGTGCCAGCAGTGAATCTACTGGTAGCTCCTACAATGAGCAGTTCTTC. It specifies CASSESTGSSYNEQFF. The rearrangement joins TRBV6-1 to TRBJ2-1; the D is unclear. Germline loops: CDR1 MNHNS, CDR2 SASEGT. Trimming pared 2 bases from V and 0 bases from J, leaving 11 bases between. This CDR3 has 16 residues.

The chain recombines TRBV6-1 with TRBJ1-1; a possible D gene is TRBD1 (6 bases). The germline V gene encodes CDR1 MNHNS and CDR2 SASEGT. Trimming left V 1 base short and J 3 bases short, with 12 bases between. The CDR3 contains 15 residues. CDR3 sequence: CASSEVRGGHTEAFF. The DNA for the CDR3 is TGTGCCAGCAGTGAAGTCCGGGGGGGGCACACTGAAGCTTTCTTT.

This clonotype occurred many times. This chain connects TRBV6-1 to TRBJ2-7; D is unresolved. Germline V gives CDR1 MNHNS, CDR2 SASEGT. CDR3 length: 11 amino acids. Trimming shortened V by 3 bases and J by 3 bases, and 3 bases separated the two germline ends. CDR3 region: CASSEGYEQYF. Here the CDR3 DNA reads TGTGCCAGCAGTGAGGGCTACGAGCAGTACTTC.

This clonotype was observed a single time. The CDR3 nucleotides read TGTGCCAGCAGCTACGGGGGAGCCGGGGGCTGTGGCCAAGAGACCCAGTACTTC. The encoded protein is CASSYGGAGGCGQETQYF. The V and J genes are TRBV12-3 or TRBV12-4 and TRBJ2-5; D is possibly TRBD1 or TRBD2 (6 bases each). V was pared by 6 bases and J by 1 base, with 24 bases between. The CDR3 contains 18 residues.

In this sample, this clonotype turned up a few times. The chain joins TRBV12-3 or TRBV12-4 to TRBJ2-5, with 8 bases matching TRBD2. CDR3 size: 11 residues. CDR3 coding DNA: TGTGCGGCCGGGGGGGGAGAGACCCAGTACTTC. Encoded protein: CAAGGGETQYF.

This clonotype showed up many times. V and J are TRBV6-5 and TRBJ1-4, with no clear D. Germline CDR1 MNHEY, CDR2 SVGAGI. The CDR3 spans 13 residues. Deletions cut 0 bases from V and 8 bases from J, with 7 bases between. The CDR3 DNA follows: TGTGCCAGCAGTTACTCTGGGGAGGAAAAACTGTTTTTT. Protein sequence: CASSYSGEEKLFF.

This chain joins TRBV6-2 or TRBV6-3 and TRBJ2-7, with 8 bases that match TRBD2. The CDR3 loop spans 15 amino acids. The V gene's germline CDR1 is MNHEY and CDR2 SVGEGT. With 2 bases clipped from V and 0 bases from J, the junction kept 3 bases outside the gene matches. CDR3 sequence reads: CASSYGAGVSYEQYF. Written as DNA, the CDR3 is TGTGCCAGCAGTTACGGAGCGGGGGTCTCCTACGAGCAGTACTTC.

On this clonotype: Germline and junction disagree at one end, which may indicate a read error. The chain uses TRBV6-1 and TRBJ2-3; D call uncertain. In germline, CDR1 is MNHNS, CDR2 SASEGT. The CDR3 is 14 residues long. The CDR3 region is CAGRGRRDPETQYF. Written as DNA, the CDR3 is TGTGCGGGCCGAGGACGCCGTGACCCAGAGACGCAGTATTTT.

This clonotype was seen a few times. The chain employs TRBV6-1 and TRBJ1-2; D gene ambiguous. CDR3 length: 16 amino acids. The germline V gene encodes CDR1 MNHNS and CDR2 SASEGT. V lost 6 bases and J 5 bases, leaving 22 bases between the germline ends. CDR3: CASSDTPGRTLYGYTF. CDR3 nucleotides: TGTGCCAGCAGCGACACCCCTGGACGGACCCTGTATGGCTACACCTTC.

Notes on this clonotype: A read error may produce the germline difference seen at one junction end. This sequence joins TRBV25-1 and TRBJ2-3, with a tentative D call TRBD2 (5 bases). The CDR3 consists of 16 residues. The germline CDR1 and CDR2 sequences are MGHDK and SYGVNS. The CDR3 region has the DNA TGTGCCAGCCGCGAACGGGGTCCGTCTAGCAAAGATACGCAGTATTTT. Its protein is CASRERGPSSKDTQYF.

This clonotype was seen ten or more times. J is TRBJ2-7 and V is TRBV6-2 or TRBV6-3; TRBD1 matches at 8 bases. The CDR3 totals 14 residues. Germline V gene data show CDR1 as MNHEY and CDR2 as SVGEGT. Germline trimming cut 2 bases from V and 3 bases from J; bases unmatched to any gene: 3. The CDR3 DNA reads TGTGCCAGCAGTTACCGAACAGGGGGCTACGAGCAGTACTTC. The encoded protein is CASSYRTGGYEQYF.

V is TRBV11-3 and J is TRBJ1-1; D gene uncertain. Germline CDR1 and CDR2: SGHNT and YENEEA. Trimming removed 4 bases at V and 7 bases at J, with 16 bases between. CDR3 length equals 14 residues. CDR3 coding DNA: TGTGCCAGCAGCTCCCCGGACCGCCGCGTTGAAGCTTTCTTT. Protein product: CASSSPDRRVEAFF.

The chain uses TRBV6-1 and TRBJ2-1, with 10 bases identical to TRBD1. The closer fit of TRBJ2-5 to the DNA end suggests the J call may be wrong. CDR1 is MNHNS, CDR2 SASEGT, per germline. The CDR3 extends over 14 amino acids. In DNA form, the CDR3 reads TGTGCCAGCAGCTGGGACAGGGGAGGGGAGACCCAGTACTTC. This sequence encodes CASSWDRGGETQYF.

The sample holds many counts of this clonotype. The gene calls are TRBV9 and TRBJ2-3; perhaps TRBD2 as D (5 bases). Germline V gene lookup returns CDR1 SGDLS and CDR2 YYNGEE. This CDR3 has 15 amino acids. The V and J ends lost 1 base and 0 bases respectively, with 9 bases between them. In DNA, the CDR3 is TGTGCCAGCAGCGTAAGTGACTACAGCACAGATACGCAGTATTTT. The encoded protein is CASSVSDYSTDTQYF.

V and J are TRBV7-3 and TRBJ2-1, with 7 bases aligning to TRBD2. Trimming at V came to 5 bases and at J to 5 bases, leaving 9 bases not matched to a gene. CDR1 and CDR2 from the germline V gene are SGHTA and FQGTGA. This CDR3 spans 15 amino acids. CDR3 sequence reads: CASSTGTSGDNEQFF. For the CDR3, the DNA is TGTGCCAGCAGCACGGGTACAAGCGGGGACAATGAGCAGTTCTTC.

Turning to this clonotype: A read error may account for a junction end that differs from germline. The chain recombines TRBV6-1 with TRBJ2-5; D is uncertain. From germline, CDR1 is MNHNS and CDR2 SASEGT. The CDR3 length is 15 residues. The CDR3 protein is CASSEGNPAKEIQNF. In nucleotides, the CDR3 is TGTGCCAGCAGTGAAGGGAACCCAGCCAAAGAGATCCAGAACTTC.